One sample yielded the 18 T cell receptor beta chains listed below, sequenced in a study of T cells after yellow fever vaccination. Each CDR3 protein gets one entry after TCRdb re-called the 5' RACE reads with MiXCR. This sample has about 350,000 distinct CDR3 sequences, with around 13% found just once. Material: CD4+ T cells sorted from PBMCs, obtained 15 days after the yellow fever booster vaccination. These receptor sequences come from a man between 18 and 29 years old who received the YFV17D yellow fever vaccine.

There are many counts of this clonotype. The genes are TRBV7-2 and TRBJ2-1, with D perhaps assigned TRBD1 or TRBD2 (5 bases each). Trimming shortened V by 1 base and J by 15 bases, and 13 bases separated the two germline ends. CDR3 length: 12 amino acids. Germline V gene sequence: CDR1 SGHTA, CDR2 FQGNSA. In DNA, the CDR3 is TGTGCCAGCAGCTTAGTTCGGGACGAGGTGTTCTTC. Protein: CASSLVRDEVFF.

This clonotype was observed a handful of times. The V call is TRBV20-1, the J call TRBJ1-2; D unresolved. Germline V gene lookup returns CDR1 DFQATT and CDR2 SNEGSKA (reference sequence). This CDR3 has 15 residues. V lost 3 bases to trimming and J lost 5 bases, with 19 bases between them. Here the CDR3 reads CSASFRSESSYGYTF. The DNA of the CDR3 is TGCAGTGCTAGCTTCCGCTCCGAGAGCTCTTATGGCTACACCTTC.

The rearrangement links TRBV7-2 to TRBJ1-2; D may be TRBD1 (6 bases). The V and J ends lost 5 bases and 6 bases respectively, with 16 bases between them. Per germline, CDR1 SGHTA and CDR2 FQGNSA. This CDR3 contains 14 residues. CDR3 DNA sequence: TGTGCCAGCAGCCCGACGACAGGTCGCAATGGCTACACCTTC. This gives the protein CASSPTTGRNGYTF.

J is TRBJ1-2 and V is TRBV27; 7 nucleotides align to TRBD1. The CDR3 covers 14 residues. Germline CDR1 MNHEY, CDR2 SMNVEV (reference sequence). J was trimmed by 8 bases and V by 6 bases; bases with no gene match: 12. Here the CDR3 reads CASRLTGTATGYTF. The CDR3, as DNA: TGTGCCAGCAGATTGACAGGGACCGCTACCGGCTACACCTTC.

The gene calls are TRBV20-1 and TRBJ1-2, with D unclear. V gave up 5 bases and J gave up 4 bases, with 11 bases separating them. Germline V gene data show CDR1 as DFQATT and CDR2 as SNEGSKA (reference sequence). The CDR3 sequence is 12 residues long. Here the CDR3 DNA reads TGCAGTGCTCCTGGACCCTTCTATGGCTACACCTTC. It is translated as CSAPGPFYGYTF.

V is TRBV4-1 and J is TRBJ2-2, with D possibly matching TRBD2 (6 bases). The CDR3 is made up of 16 amino acids. The ends were cut back, 0 bases at V and 5 bases at J, with 13 bases in the middle. Germline V gene sequence: CDR1 MGHRA, CDR2 YSYEKL. The CDR3 spells CASSQEGGSITGELFF. The CDR3 DNA reads TGCGCCAGCAGCCAAGAGGGGGGTAGTATTACCGGGGAGCTGTTTTTT.

The sample holds a few counts of this clonotype. This chain links TRBV7-2 with TRBJ1-5, with D hard to call. The CDR3 consists of 14 residues. The V and J ends lost 3 bases and 4 bases respectively, with 10 bases between them. Germline CDR1 reads SGHTA; CDR2 reads FQGNSA. The CDR3 loop reads CASSFMGSNQPQHF. CDR3 DNA sequence: TGTGCCAGCAGCTTCATGGGCTCGAATCAGCCCCAGCATTTT.

The table lists this clonotype with a few counts. This chain links TRBV5-1 with TRBJ2-5; a possible D gene is TRBD1 (6 bases). Germline assignment: CDR1 SGHRS and CDR2 YFSETQ. This CDR3 comprises 14 residues. The V gene lost 2 bases and the J gene lost 3 bases, with 11 bases spanning the gap. CDR3 amino acids: CASSLEWDKETQYF. In DNA, the CDR3 is TGCGCCAGCAGCTTAGAGTGGGACAAAGAGACCCAGTACTTC.

There are a few counts of this clonotype. J is TRBJ1-1 and V is TRBV18, with TRBD1 as a possible D gene (6 bases). The V gene lost 3 bases and the J gene lost 3 bases, with 11 bases spanning the gap. Germline loops: CDR1 KGHSH, CDR2 LQKENI. The CDR3 has 14 residues. In DNA, the CDR3 is TGTGCCAGCTCACCCAGGGGTGTCGACACTGAAGCTTTCTTT. As protein: CASSPRGVDTEAFF.

This clonotype was seen a handful of times. The chain recombines TRBV5-5 with TRBJ1-6; 9 bases map to TRBD1. Germline CDR1 and CDR2: SGHKS and YYEKEE (reference sequence). V gave up 3 bases and J gave up 6 bases; unmatched junction bases: 7. This CDR3 contains 16 residues. The CDR3 nucleotides read TGTGCCAGCAGCTCCCCGACAGGGGGAAGTAATTCACCCCTCCACTTT. Translation: CASSSPTGGSNSPLHF.

The gene calls are TRBV7-3 and TRBJ2-2; a weak D match, TRBD1 (6 bases). V lost 5 bases and J lost 2, with 12 bases in between. The CDR3 consists of 15 residues. The germline gives CDR1 SGHTA, CDR2 FQGTGA. The CDR3 spells CASSPDRLNTGELFF. The CDR3 nucleotides are TGTGCCAGCAGCCCCGACAGGTTAAACACCGGGGAGCTGTTTTTT.

This clonotype was detected only a few times. The chain couples TRBV21-1 to TRBJ2-3; TRBD1, the D gene given by the table, was not confirmed from the DNA. TRBV21-1 is a listed pseudogene. This CDR3 is built from 17 residues. CDR3 sequence reads: CASSKERGPPGTDTQYF. DNA of the CDR3: TGTGCCAGCAGCAAAGAGCGGGGGCCACCGGGCACAGATACGCAGTATTTT.

This clonotype was seen only a few times. J is TRBJ1-2 and V is TRBV29-1, with D possibly matching TRBD1 (5 bases). Deletions cut 3 bases from V and 2 bases from J, with 10 bases between. This CDR3 region has 13 residues. Germline assignment: CDR1 SQVTM and CDR2 ANQGSEA. The CDR3 loop reads CSVDADTNYGYTF. The CDR3 nucleotides read TGCAGCGTTGATGCGGACACGAACTATGGCTACACCTTC. The complete variable domain, with remaining parts taken from reference TRBV29-1 and TRBJ1-2, reads SAVISQKPSRDICQRGTSLTIQCQVDSQVTMMFWYRQQPGQSLTLIATANQGSEATYESGFVIDKFPISRPNLTFSTLTVSNMSPEDSSIYLCSVDADTNYGYTFGSGTRLTVV.

The V gene is TRBV12-3 or TRBV12-4, the J gene TRBJ2-3; 7 positions agree with TRBD2. This CDR3 is built from 15 residues. The trim removed 4 bases at V and 3 bases at J, leaving 7 bases unmatched. The CDR3 here is CASSYFFGGTDTQYF. The CDR3 DNA is TGTGCCAGCAGTTATTTCTTCGGGGGGACAGATACGCAGTATTTT.

The V gene is TRBV5-1, the J gene TRBJ2-7; 11 bases fit TRBD1. After removal of 4 bases from V and 3 bases from J, the junction contained 6 bases not matched to a gene. Germline V lookup: CDR1 SGHRS, CDR2 YFSETQ. The CDR3 sequence is 15 residues long. Written as DNA, the CDR3 is TGCGCCAGCAGCCCCGCGGGGACAGGGGGCTACGAGCAGTACGTC. Residues: CASSPAGTGGYEQYV.

This clonotype appeared a few times. V usage is TRBV5-1 and J usage is TRBJ2-1; 10 bases are shared with TRBD2. Germline V gives CDR1 SGHRS, CDR2 YFSETQ. This CDR3 is built from 13 residues. Trimming removed 7 bases from V and 5 bases from J; junction bases left unmatched: 3. The CDR3 here is CASQRGGDNEQFF. The CDR3 coding sequence is TGCGCCAGCCAGCGGGGGGGGGACAATGAGCAGTTCTTC.

The sample holds many counts of this clonotype. The chain uses TRBV21-1 and TRBJ2-7; no DNA check was done on the table's D call, TRBD1. TRBV21-1 is an annotated pseudogene. The CDR3 length is 16 residues. Written as DNA, the CDR3 is TGTGCCAGCAGCATTGGGACAGGGAAGAGGTACTACGAGCAGTACTTC. Translated: CASSIGTGKRYYEQYF.

This clonotype was detected a few times. V is TRBV7-9 and J is TRBJ2-4; D is undetermined. The germline V and J ends were trimmed by 1 base and 8 bases, with 18 bases remaining between them. CDR1 is SEHNR, CDR2 FQNEAQ, per germline (reference sequence). The CDR3 runs 16 residues. This chain's CDR3 is CASSLVSSPLGDIQYF. As DNA, the CDR3 is TGTGCCAGCAGCTTAGTTTCTAGTCCCCTTGGGGACATTCAGTACTTC.